This T cell receptor (beta chain) was documented in a study of T-cell memory formation after mild COVID-19. This clonotype occurred a few times. Its antigen remains unidentified. Barcoded TCR alpha and TCR beta cDNA libraries with UMIs came from 5'RACE using constant-segment primers. TCRdb re-called the 5' RACE reads through MiXCR, storing one row per CDR3 protein. This table has 250,000 to 300,000 distinct CDR3 sequences, around 16% appearing once. Overall study results and limits: The SARS-CoV-2 specificity of second-wave clones reaching peak at day 37 remained unverified. Contracting CD4+ clones were located mainly in CM and EM, and CD8+ clones in EMRA. Contracting clones, day 15 to 85, had balanced CD4/CD8, and later expanders favored CD4+.

V dropped 5 bases and J dropped 2 bases, with 17 bases sitting between them. The CDR3 sequence is 16 residues long. Germline values: CDR1 SGHTA, CDR2 FQGNSA. J is TRBJ2-3 and V is TRBV7-2; D tentatively reads TRBD1 or TRBD2 (5 bases each). The source is a man aged 18-30 years who had mild COVID-19 (a few samples of this study predate the infection). Cell type and time point are not known. The material sequenced was PBMCs or a T cell subset sorted from them (not recorded which). The CDR3, as DNA: TGTGCCAGCAGCCCCCCCCCGGGACCACCCACAGATACGCAGTATTTT. This codes for CASSPPPGPPTDTQYF.